This T cell receptor beta chain stems from a study of blood T cell repertoires in COVID-19. Libraries were prepared by immunoSEQ multiplex PCR; TCRdb keeps only in-frame clonotypes and omits some of them. The top ten clones hold around 3.3% of a sample with hundreds of thousands of clones, about 86% of them seen once. The sequence came from a woman in her 40s with acute COVID-19. What was sequenced was PBMCs or T cells enriched from blood (not recorded which).

The CDR3 DNA follows: TGTGCCAGCAGCTTTGGGTTCTTCCGACCAGGCGATGAGCAGTTCTTC. It codes for CASSFGFFRPGDEQFF. This chain links TRBV7-9 with TRBJ2-1; D is unresolved. Germline CDR1 is SEHNR and CDR2 is FQNEAQ (reference sequence). The CDR3 is 16 residues long. The V gene lost 3 bases and the J gene lost 8 bases, with 20 bases spanning the gap.